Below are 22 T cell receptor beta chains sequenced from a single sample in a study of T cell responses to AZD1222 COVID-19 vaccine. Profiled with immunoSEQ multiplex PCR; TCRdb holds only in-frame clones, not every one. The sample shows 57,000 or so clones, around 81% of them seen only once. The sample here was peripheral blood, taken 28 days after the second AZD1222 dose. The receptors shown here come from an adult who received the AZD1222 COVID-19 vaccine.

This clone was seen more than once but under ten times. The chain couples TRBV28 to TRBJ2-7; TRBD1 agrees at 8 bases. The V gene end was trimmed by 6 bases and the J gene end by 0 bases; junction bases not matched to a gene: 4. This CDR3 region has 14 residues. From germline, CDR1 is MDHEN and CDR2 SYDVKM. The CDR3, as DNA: TGTGCCAGCAGGCCCGGGACAGGCTCCTACGAGCAGTACTTC. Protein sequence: CASRPGTGSYEQYF.

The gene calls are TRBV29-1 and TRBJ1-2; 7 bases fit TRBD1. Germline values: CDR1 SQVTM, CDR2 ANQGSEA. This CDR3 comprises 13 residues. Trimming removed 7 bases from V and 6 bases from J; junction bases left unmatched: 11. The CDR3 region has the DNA TGCAGCGCGTTGGGACAGTCTCTTGATGGCTACACCTTC. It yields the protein CSALGQSLDGYTF.

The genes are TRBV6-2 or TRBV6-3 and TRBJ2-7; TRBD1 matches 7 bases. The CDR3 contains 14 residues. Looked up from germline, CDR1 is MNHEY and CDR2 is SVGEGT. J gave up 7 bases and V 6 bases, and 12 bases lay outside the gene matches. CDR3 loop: CASSPRQGLWEQYF. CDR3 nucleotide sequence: TGTGCCAGCAGCCCGAGACAGGGTTTGTGGGAGCAGTACTTC.

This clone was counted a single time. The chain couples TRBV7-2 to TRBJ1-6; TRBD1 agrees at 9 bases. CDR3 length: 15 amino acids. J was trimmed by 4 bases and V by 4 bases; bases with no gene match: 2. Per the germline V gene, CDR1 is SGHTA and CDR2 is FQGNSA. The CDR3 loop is CASSSGQGYNSPLHF. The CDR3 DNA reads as TGTGCCAGCAGCTCAGGACAGGGGTATAATTCACCCCTCCACTTT.

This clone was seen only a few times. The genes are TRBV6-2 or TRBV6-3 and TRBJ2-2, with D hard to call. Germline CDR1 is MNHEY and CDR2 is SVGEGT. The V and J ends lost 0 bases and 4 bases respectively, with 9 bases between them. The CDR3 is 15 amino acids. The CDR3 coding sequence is TGTGCCAGCAGTTACTCGCCCGAAAGCACCGGGGAGCTGTTTTTT. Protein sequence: CASSYSPESTGELFF.

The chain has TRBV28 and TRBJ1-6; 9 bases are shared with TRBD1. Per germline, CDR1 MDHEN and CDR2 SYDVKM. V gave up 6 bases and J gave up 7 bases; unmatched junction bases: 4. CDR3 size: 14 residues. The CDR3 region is CASRPTGGNSPLHF. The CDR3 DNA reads TGTGCCAGCAGACCCACAGGGGGCAATTCACCCCTCCACTTT.

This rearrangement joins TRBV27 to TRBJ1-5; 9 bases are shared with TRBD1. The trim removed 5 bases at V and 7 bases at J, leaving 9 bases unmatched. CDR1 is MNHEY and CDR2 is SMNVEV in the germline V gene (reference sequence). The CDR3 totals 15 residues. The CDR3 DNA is TGTGCCAGCAGTCAGACGGGACAGGGAAGGCAGCCCCAGCATTTT. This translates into CASSQTGQGRQPQHF.

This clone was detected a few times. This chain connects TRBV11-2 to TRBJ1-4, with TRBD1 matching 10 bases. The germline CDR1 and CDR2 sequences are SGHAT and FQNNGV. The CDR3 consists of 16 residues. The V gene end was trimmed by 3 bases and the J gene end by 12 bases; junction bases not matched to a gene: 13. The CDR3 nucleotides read TGTGCCAGCAGCTTGGCAAGACAGGGGGCGAGATATGAACTGTTTTTT. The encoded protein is CASSLARQGARYELFF.

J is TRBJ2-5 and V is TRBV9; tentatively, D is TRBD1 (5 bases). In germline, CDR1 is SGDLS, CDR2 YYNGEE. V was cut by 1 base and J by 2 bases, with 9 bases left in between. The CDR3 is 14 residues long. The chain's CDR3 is CASSVRGRQETQYF. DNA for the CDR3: TGTGCCAGCAGCGTAAGGGGTAGGCAAGAGACCCAGTACTTC.

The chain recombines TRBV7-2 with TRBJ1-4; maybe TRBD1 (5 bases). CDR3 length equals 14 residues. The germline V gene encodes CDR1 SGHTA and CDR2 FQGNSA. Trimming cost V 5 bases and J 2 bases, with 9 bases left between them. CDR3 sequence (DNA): TGTGCCAGCAGCCTCAGACAGACTAATGAAAAACTGTTTTTT. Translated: CASSLRQTNEKLFF.

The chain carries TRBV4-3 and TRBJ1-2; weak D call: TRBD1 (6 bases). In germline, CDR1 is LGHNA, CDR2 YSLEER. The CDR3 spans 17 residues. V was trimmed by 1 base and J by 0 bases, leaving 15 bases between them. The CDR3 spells CASSQVKAPGANYGYTF. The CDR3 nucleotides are TGCGCCAGCAGCCAAGTTAAAGCCCCAGGGGCTAACTATGGCTACACCTTC.

CDR3 residues: CASSAPSSGTRSYNEQFF. CDR3 bases: TGTGCCAGCAGCGCCCCCTCTAGCGGGACGCGCTCCTACAATGAGCAGTTCTTC. The chain carries TRBV7-3 and TRBJ2-1; 9 bases align to TRBD2. The CDR3 extends over 18 amino acids. The germline V gene encodes CDR1 SGHTA and CDR2 FQGTGA. The J segment lost 0 bases and the V segment lost 5 bases, leaving 11 bases of the junction unmatched.

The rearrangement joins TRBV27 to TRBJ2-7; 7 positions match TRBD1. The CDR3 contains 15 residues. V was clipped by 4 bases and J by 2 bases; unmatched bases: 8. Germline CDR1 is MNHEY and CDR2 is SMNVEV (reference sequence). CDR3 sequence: CASSSNTGVTYEQYF. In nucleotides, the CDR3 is TGTGCCAGCAGTTCGAACACAGGGGTTACCTACGAGCAGTACTTC.

The CDR3 here is CSADRIYNEQFF. CDR3 nucleotides: TGCAGCGCGGACAGAATATACAATGAGCAGTTCTTC. The genes are TRBV29-1 and TRBJ2-1; D perhaps matches TRBD1 (6 bases). From germline, CDR1 is SQVTM and CDR2 ANQGSEA. Trimming stripped 7 bases from V and 4 bases from J, with 11 bases between. The CDR3 runs to 12 residues.

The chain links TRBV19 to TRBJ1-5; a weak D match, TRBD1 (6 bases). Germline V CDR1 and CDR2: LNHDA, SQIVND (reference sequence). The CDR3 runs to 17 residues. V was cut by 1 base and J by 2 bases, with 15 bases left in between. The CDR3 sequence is CASSIGGAGGGNQPQHF. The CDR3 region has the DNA TGTGCCAGTAGTATAGGGGGGGCCGGCGGAGGCAATCAGCCCCAGCATTTT.

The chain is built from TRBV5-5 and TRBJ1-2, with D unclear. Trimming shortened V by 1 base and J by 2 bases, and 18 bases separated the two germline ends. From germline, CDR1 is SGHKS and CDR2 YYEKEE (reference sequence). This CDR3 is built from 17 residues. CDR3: CASSLWFGGSPNYGYTF. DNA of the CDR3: TGTGCCAGCAGCTTGTGGTTTGGAGGGAGTCCCAACTATGGCTACACCTTC. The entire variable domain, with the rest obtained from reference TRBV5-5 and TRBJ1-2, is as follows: DAGVTQSPTHLIKTRGQQVTLRCSPISGHKSVSWYQQVLGQGPQFIFQYYEKEERGRGNFPDRFSARQFPNYSSELNVNALLLGDSALYLCASSLWFGGSPNYGYTFGSGTRLTVV.

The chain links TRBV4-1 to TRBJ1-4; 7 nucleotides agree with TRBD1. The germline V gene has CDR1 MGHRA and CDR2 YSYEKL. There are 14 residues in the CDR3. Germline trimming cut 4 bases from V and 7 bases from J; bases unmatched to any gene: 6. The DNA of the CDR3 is TGCGCCAGCAGCCCCCCAGACAGGGTTGAAAAACTGTTTTTT. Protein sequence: CASSPPDRVEKLFF.

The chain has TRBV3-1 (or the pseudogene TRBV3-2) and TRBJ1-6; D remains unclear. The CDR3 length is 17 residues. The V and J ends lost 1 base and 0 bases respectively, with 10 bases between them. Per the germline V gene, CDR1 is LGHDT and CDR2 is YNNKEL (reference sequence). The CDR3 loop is CASSQVFASSYNSPLHF. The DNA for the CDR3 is TGTGCCAGCAGCCAAGTATTTGCTAGCTCCTATAATTCACCCCTCCACTTT.

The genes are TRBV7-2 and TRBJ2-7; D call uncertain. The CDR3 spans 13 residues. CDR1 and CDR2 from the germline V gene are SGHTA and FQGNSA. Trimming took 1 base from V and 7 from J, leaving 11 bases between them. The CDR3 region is CASSLGSSPEQYF. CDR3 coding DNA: TGTGCCAGCAGCTTAGGGTCTTCTCCGGAGCAGTACTTC.

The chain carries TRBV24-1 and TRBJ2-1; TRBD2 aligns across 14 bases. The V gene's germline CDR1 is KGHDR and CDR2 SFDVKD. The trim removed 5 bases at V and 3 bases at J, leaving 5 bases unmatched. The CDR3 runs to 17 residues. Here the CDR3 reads CATSVAGLAGVYNEQFF. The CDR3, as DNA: TGTGCCACCAGTGTCGCGGGACTAGCGGGGGTCTACAATGAGCAGTTCTTC.

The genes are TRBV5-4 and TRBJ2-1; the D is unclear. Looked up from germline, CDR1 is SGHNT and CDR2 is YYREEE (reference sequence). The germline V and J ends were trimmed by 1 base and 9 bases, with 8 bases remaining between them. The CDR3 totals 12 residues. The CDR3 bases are TGTGCCAGCAGCTTGCCGAACCTTGAGCAGTTCTTC. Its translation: CASSLPNLEQFF.

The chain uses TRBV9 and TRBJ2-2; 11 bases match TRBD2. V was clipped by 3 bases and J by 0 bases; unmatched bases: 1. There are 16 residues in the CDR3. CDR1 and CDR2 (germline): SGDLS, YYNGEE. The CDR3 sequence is CASSGGLAANTGELFF. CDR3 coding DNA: TGTGCCAGCAGCGGGGGACTAGCGGCGAACACCGGGGAGCTGTTTTTT.